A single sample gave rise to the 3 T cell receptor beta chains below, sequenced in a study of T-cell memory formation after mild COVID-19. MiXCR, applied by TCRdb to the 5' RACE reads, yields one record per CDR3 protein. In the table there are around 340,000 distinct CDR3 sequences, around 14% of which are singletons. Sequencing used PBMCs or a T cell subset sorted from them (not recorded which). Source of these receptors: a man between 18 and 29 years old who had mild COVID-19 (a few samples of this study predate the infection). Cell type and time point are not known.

The CDR3 bases are TGTGCCAGCAGCCAAAGCGGGAGGGGGGGTGAGCAGTTCTTC. It codes for CASSQSGRGGEQFF. J is TRBJ2-1 and V is TRBV3-1; TRBD2 matches at 10 bases. The germline CDR1 and CDR2 sequences are LGHDT and YNNKEL (reference sequence). Losses at the gene ends were 2 bases for V and 9 bases for J; bases not matched to a gene: 4. CDR3 length: 14 amino acids.

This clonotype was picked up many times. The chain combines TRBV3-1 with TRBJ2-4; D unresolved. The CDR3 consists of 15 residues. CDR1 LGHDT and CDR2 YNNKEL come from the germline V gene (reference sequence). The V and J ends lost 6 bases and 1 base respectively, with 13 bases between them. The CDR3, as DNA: TGTGCCAGCAGTTCTAACTCTGAGGCCAAAAACATTCAGTACTTC. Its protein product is CASSSNSEAKNIQYF.

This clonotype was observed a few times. DNA for the CDR3: TGTGCCAGCAGCTACCAGGACCTGCCCATCTGGGGCTACACCTTC. Translated: CASSYQDLPIWGYTF. The V call is TRBV11-2, the J call TRBJ1-2; the D is unclear. This CDR3 comprises 15 residues. Germline V gene lookup returns CDR1 SGHAT and CDR2 FQNNGV. The ends were cut back, 4 bases at V and 8 bases at J, with 20 bases in the middle. The full variable domain, its missing parts supplied by reference TRBV11-2 and TRBJ1-2, is EAGVAQSPRYKIIEKRQSVAFWCNPISGHATLYWYQQILGQGPKLLIQFQNNGVVDDSQLPKDRFSAERLKGVDSTLKIQPAKLEDSAVYLCASSYQDLPIWGYTFGSGTRLTVV.